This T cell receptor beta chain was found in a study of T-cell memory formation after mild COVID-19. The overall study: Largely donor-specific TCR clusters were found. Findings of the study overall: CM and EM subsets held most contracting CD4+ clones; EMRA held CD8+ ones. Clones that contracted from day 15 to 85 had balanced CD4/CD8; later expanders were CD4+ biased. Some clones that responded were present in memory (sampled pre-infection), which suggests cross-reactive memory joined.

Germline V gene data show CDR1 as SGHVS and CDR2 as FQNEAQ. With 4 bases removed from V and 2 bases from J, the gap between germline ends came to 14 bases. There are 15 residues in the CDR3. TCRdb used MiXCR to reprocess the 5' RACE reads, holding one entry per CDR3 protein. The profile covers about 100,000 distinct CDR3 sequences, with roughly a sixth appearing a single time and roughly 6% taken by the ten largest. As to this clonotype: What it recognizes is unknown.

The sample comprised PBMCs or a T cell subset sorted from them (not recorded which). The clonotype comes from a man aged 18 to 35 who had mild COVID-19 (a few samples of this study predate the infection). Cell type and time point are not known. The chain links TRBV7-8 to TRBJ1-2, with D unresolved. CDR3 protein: CASSSSRILNYGYTF. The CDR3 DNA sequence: TGTGCCAGCAGCTCCTCCAGGATACTAAACTATGGCTACACCTTC. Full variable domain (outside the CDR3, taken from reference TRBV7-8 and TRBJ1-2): GAGVSQSPRYKVAKRGQDVALRCDPISGHVSLFWYQQALGQGPEFLTYFQNEAQLDKSGLPSDRFFAERPEGSVSTLKIQRTQQEDSAVYLCASSSSRILNYGYTFGSGTRLTVV.